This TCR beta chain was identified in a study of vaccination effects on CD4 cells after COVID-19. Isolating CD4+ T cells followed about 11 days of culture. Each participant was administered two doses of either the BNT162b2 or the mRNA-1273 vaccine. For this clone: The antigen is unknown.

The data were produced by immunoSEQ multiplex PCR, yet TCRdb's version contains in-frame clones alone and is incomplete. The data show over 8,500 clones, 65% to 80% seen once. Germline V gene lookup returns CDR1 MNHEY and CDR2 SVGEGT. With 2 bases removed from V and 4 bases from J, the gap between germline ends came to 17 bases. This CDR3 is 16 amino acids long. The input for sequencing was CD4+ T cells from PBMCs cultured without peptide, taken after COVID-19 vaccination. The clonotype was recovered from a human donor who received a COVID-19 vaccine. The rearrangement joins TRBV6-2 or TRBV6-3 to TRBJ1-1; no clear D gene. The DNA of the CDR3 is TGTGCCAGCAGTTACAGTATAGCCCCCCAGAGCACTGAAGCTTTCTTT. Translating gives CASSYSIAPQSTEAFF.